These 20 T cell receptor beta chains came from one sample sequenced in a study of blood T cells in healthy people across ages. Next came a second PCR, run for roughly 6 to 11 cycles, which used a sample-barcoded 5' primer along with a J-beta primer mix. TCRdb ran MiXCR on the 5' RACE reads and lists one entry per CDR3 protein. This sample yields about a million distinct CDR3 sequences, of which roughly two fifths are seen a single time; around 12% belongs to the top ten. Sequencing was done on a sample of blood. The receptors were gathered from a man aged 18 to 35 in good health.

The chain uses TRBV9 and TRBJ2-3; D remains unclear. This CDR3 contains 15 residues. V was clipped by 0 bases and J by 1 base, with 9 bases between them. The germline V gene encodes CDR1 SGDLS and CDR2 YYNGEE. The CDR3, as DNA: TGTGCCAGCAGCGTAGGGGTGGTCGGCACAGATACGCAGTATTTT. This encodes CASSVGVVGTDTQYF. The variable domain in full, with the rest retrieved from reference TRBV9 and TRBJ2-3, is DSGVTQTPKHLITATGQRVTLRCSPRSGDLSVYWYQQSLDQGLQFLIQYYNGEERAKGNILERFSAQQFPDLHSELNLSSLELGDSALYFCASSVGVVGTDTQYFGPGTRLTVL.

This rearrangement joins TRBV20-1 to TRBJ1-1, with D uncertain. Germline CDR1 reads DFQATT; CDR2 reads SNEGSKA (reference sequence). V lost 3 bases and J 0 bases, leaving 8 bases between the germline ends. The CDR3 is 13 amino acids. The CDR3: CSASEALNTEAFF. The DNA of the CDR3 is TGCAGTGCTAGTGAGGCTCTGAACACTGAAGCTTTCTTT.

V gene TRBV11-1 combines with J gene TRBJ1-1, with 8 bases fitting TRBD1. The germline CDR1 and CDR2 sequences are SGHAT and FQDESV (reference sequence). The V segment lost 4 bases and the J segment 4 bases; nucleotides outside the gene matches: 5. This CDR3 region has 14 residues. This chain's CDR3 is CASSSSGTGTEAFF. DNA of the CDR3: TGTGCCAGCAGCTCCTCCGGGACAGGCACTGAAGCTTTCTTT.

This clonotype was observed a handful of times. The chain carries TRBV11-3 and TRBJ2-5, with TRBD2 identical over 10 bases. In germline, CDR1 is SGHNT, CDR2 YENEEA. The V and J ends lost 1 base and 11 bases, in that order; junction bases with no gene match: 13. The CDR3 length is 16 residues. The CDR3 loop is CASSLVGTSDHNEQYF. The DNA for the CDR3 is TGTGCCAGCAGCTTAGTAGGGACTAGCGACCACAATGAGCAGTACTTC. Using reference TRBV11-3 and TRBJ2-5 for the parts outside the CDR3, the full variable domain is EAGVVQSPRYKIIEKKQPVAFWCNPISGHNTLYWYLQNLGQGPELLIRYENEEAVDDSQLPKDRFSAERLKGVDSTLKIQPAELGDSAVYLCASSLVGTSDHNEQYFGPGTRLLVL.

To note about this clonotype: A single base separates this from a much larger clone, so it may be a read error. The chain carries TRBV20-1 and TRBJ2-7; the D is unclear. The CDR3 is 15 amino acids. V lost 0 bases, J lost 7 bases, and 19 bases lay in between. Germline lookup yields CDR1 DFQATT and CDR2 SNEGSKA (reference sequence). The CDR3, as DNA: TGCAGTGCTAGAGATTCGGCACGCCTGGGGAATGAGCAGTACTTC. Its protein product is CSARDSARLGNEQYF.

This chain links TRBV2 with TRBJ2-1, with D tentatively TRBD1 or TRBD2 (5 bases each). Judging by the DNA end, TRBJ2-7 fits better; the J call may be wrong. The germline gives CDR1 SNHLY, CDR2 FYNNEI. The CDR3 covers 18 residues. CDR3 residues: CASKKTLGDPNVYNEQYF. Written as DNA, the CDR3 is TGTGCCAGCAAGAAGACCCTTGGGGACCCTAACGTATACAATGAGCAGTACTTC.

The chain recombines TRBV9 with TRBJ2-7; D remains unclear. Trimming pared 4 bases from V and 3 bases from J, leaving 14 bases between. The CDR3 consists of 14 residues. In germline, CDR1 is SGDLS, CDR2 YYNGEE. Here the CDR3 reads CASSHNPMGYEQYF. The CDR3, as DNA: TGTGCCAGCAGCCATAATCCAATGGGCTACGAGCAGTACTTC.

This clonotype has a count of ten or more. The V gene is TRBV20-1, the J gene TRBJ2-1, with D perhaps matching TRBD2 (6 bases). The germline V and J ends were trimmed by 6 bases and 4 bases, with 16 bases remaining between them. Germline loops: CDR1 DFQATT, CDR2 SNEGSKA (reference sequence). The CDR3 totals 14 residues. This chain's CDR3 is CSALSGWGYNEQFF. In nucleotides, the CDR3 is TGCAGTGCACTCAGCGGGTGGGGGTACAATGAGCAGTTCTTC.

V gene TRBV13 combines with J gene TRBJ1-2; D call uncertain. The CDR3 runs 13 residues. V was trimmed by 7 bases and J by 8 bases, leaving 17 bases between them. Germline CDR1 PRHDT, CDR2 FYEKMQ (reference sequence). The CDR3 loop reads CASTYGQKRGYTF. CDR3 nucleotides: TGTGCCAGCACCTACGGGCAGAAGAGGGGCTACACCTTC.

This clonotype was detected once. An end of the junction differs from the germline gene, which may be a read error. The gene calls are TRBV6-4 and TRBJ2-3, with TRBD1 matching over 7 bases. The CDR3 has 18 residues. Germline V lookup: CDR1 MRHNA, CDR2 SNTAGT. CDR3 sequence reads: CAGSDNKGDSQAFDTQYF. CDR3 in DNA: TGTGCCGGCAGTGACAACAAAGGGGACAGTCAAGCGTTTGATACGCAGTATTTT.

This clonotype was detected a few times. The V call is TRBV6-6, the J call TRBJ2-4, with D perhaps matching TRBD1 (5 bases). V lost 4 bases to trimming and J lost 0 bases, with 13 bases between them. Germline V gene lookup returns CDR1 MNHNY and CDR2 SVGAGI (reference sequence). CDR3 length: 16 amino acids. The CDR3 reads CASSFSQELAKNIQYF. DNA of the CDR3: TGTGCCAGCAGTTTTTCACAGGAACTAGCCAAAAACATTCAGTACTTC.

The genes are TRBV4-3 and TRBJ1-4, with TRBD1 matching 7 bases. There are 16 residues in the CDR3. CDR1 is LGHNA and CDR2 is YSLEER in the germline V gene. Losses at the gene ends were 1 base for V and 2 bases for J; bases not matched to a gene: 4. Here the CDR3 DNA reads TGCGCCAGCAGCCAAGGATGGGGACAGACTAATGAAAAACTGTTTTTT. Translated, it gives CASSQGWGQTNEKLFF.

This clonotype came up a few times. V usage is TRBV7-9 and J usage is TRBJ1-4; 10 bases align to TRBD1. The CDR3 spans 16 residues. From germline, CDR1 is SEHNR and CDR2 FQNEAQ (reference sequence). With 1 base clipped from V and 3 bases from J, the junction kept 2 bases outside the gene matches. In DNA, the CDR3 is TGTGCCAGCAGCTTAGGGGACAGGGGTCCTAATGAAAAACTGTTTTTT. It is translated as CASSLGDRGPNEKLFF.

V and J are TRBV18 and TRBJ2-3; 8 nucleotides match TRBD2. The CDR3 is 15 amino acids. Germline V gives CDR1 KGHSH, CDR2 LQKENI. The ends lost 5 bases at V and 6 bases at J; junction bases unmatched: 10. CDR3 sequence reads: CASSTRTSFGDTQYF. The CDR3 DNA reads as TGTGCCAGCTCAACTCGGACTAGCTTTGGCGATACGCAGTATTTT.

The gene calls are TRBV6-2 or TRBV6-3 and TRBJ2-7; 7 bases match TRBD2. V lost 5 bases, J lost 7 bases, and 14 bases stayed unmatched. The CDR3 covers 15 residues. The germline gives CDR1 MNHEY, CDR2 SVGEGT. The CDR3 bases are TGTGCCAGCAGTCAACTAGCGCGGTCTTACAATGAGCAGTACTTC. As protein: CASSQLARSYNEQYF.

The J gene is TRBJ1-4, the V gene TRBV4-2, with TRBD1 matching 7 bases. Looked up from germline, CDR1 is LGHNA and CDR2 is YNFKEQ. The CDR3 totals 16 residues. V lost 1 base to trimming and J lost 0 bases; unmatched junction nucleotides: 2. The CDR3 DNA reads as TGTGCCAGCAGCCAAGTACAGGGGCCAACTAATGAAAAACTGTTTTTT. Translating gives CASSQVQGPTNEKLFF.

CDR3 protein: CASRTPNRDSQAFF. Written as DNA, the CDR3 is TGTGCCAGCAGGACACCTAACCGGGACAGTCAAGCTTTCTTT. The chain has TRBV6-2 or TRBV6-3 and TRBJ1-1; 7 positions match TRBD1. The germline CDR1 and CDR2 sequences are MNHEY and SVGEGT. The CDR3 runs to 14 residues. The V gene end was trimmed by 6 bases and the J gene end by 9 bases; junction bases not matched to a gene: 13.

At least ten counts were recorded for this clonotype. The chain links TRBV4-3 to TRBJ1-4; TRBD1 aligns across 7 bases. Trimming took 2 bases from V and 8 from J; bases not matched to a gene: 14. There are 17 residues in the CDR3. The germline V gene encodes CDR1 LGHNA and CDR2 YSLEER. CDR3 DNA sequence: TGCGCCAGCAGCCAATATTACGGCGGACCAGGGGGGGAAAAACTGTTTTTT. Its translation is CASSQYYGGPGGEKLFF.

This clonotype is a singleton in its sample. This may arise from a read error, as a much more abundant clone is one base away. The chain links TRBV7-2 to TRBJ1-5; the D gene is possibly TRBD1 (6 bases). This CDR3 spans 13 amino acids. Germline V gene sequence: CDR1 SGHTA, CDR2 FQGNSA. CDR3 in DNA: TGTGCCGGCAGCCGCGGACAGAATCAGCCCCAGCATTTT. It codes for CAGSRGQNQPQHF.

The genes are TRBV6-5 and TRBJ2-2; the D gene is possibly TRBD2 (7 bases). Germline loops: CDR1 MNHEY, CDR2 SVGAGI. The CDR3 has 15 amino acids. V was shortened by 2 bases and J by 7 bases, with 14 bases between the two germline ends. The CDR3 DNA reads TGTGCCAGCAGTTACGCGCAGGGGAGGGACGGGGAGCTGTTTTTT. Residues: CASSYAQGRDGELFF.